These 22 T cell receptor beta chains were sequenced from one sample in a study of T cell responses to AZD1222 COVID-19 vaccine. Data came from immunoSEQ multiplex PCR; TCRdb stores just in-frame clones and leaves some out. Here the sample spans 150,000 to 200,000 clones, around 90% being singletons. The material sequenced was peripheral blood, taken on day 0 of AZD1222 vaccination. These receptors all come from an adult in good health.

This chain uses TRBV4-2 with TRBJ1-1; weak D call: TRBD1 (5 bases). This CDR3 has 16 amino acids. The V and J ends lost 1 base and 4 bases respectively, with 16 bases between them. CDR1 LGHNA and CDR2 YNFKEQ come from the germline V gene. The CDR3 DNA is TGTGCCAGCAGCCAAGTTCGGGGGTTCGGGGTCACTGAAGCTTTCTTT. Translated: CASSQVRGFGVTEAFF.

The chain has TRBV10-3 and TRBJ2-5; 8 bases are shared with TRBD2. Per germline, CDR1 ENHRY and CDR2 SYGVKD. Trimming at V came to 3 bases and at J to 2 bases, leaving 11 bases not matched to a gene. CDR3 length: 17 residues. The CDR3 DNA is TGTGCCATCAGTGACGGGGGGGCCCGGGCGGGACAAGAGACCCAGTACTTC. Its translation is CAISDGGARAGQETQYF.

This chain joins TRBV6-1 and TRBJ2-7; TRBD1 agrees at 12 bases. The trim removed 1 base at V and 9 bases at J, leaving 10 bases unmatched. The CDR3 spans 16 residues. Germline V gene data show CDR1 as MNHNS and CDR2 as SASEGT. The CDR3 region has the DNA TGTGCCAGCAGTGAAGAGGAGGGGACAGGGGGCGCGTGGCAGTACTTC. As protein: CASSEEEGTGGAWQYF.

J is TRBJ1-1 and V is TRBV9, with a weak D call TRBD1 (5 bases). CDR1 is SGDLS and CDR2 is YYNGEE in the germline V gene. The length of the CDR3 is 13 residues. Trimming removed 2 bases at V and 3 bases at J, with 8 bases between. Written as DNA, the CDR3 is TGTGCCAGCAGCGTGCAGGGAGACACTGAAGCTTTCTTT. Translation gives CASSVQGDTEAFF.

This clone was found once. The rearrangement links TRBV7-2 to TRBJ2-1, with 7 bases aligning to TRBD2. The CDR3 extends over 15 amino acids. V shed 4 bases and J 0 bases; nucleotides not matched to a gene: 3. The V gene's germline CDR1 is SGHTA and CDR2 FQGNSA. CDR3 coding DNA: TGTGCCAGCAGCTCTCGCGGGAGCTCCTACAATGAGCAGTTCTTC. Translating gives CASSSRGSSYNEQFF.

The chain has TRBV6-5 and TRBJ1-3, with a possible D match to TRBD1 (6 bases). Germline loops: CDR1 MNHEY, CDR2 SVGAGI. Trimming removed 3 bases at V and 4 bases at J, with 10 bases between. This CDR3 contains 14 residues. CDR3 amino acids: CASSYQGSGNTIYF. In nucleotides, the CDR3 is TGTGCCAGCAGTTATCAGGGGTCAGGAAACACCATATATTTT.

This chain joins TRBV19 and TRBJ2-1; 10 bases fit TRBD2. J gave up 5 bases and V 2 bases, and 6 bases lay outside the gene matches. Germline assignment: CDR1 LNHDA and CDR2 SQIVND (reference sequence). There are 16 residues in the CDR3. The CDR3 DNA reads TGTGCCAGTAGTATATTCGCTAGCGGGAGAGACAATGAGCAGTTCTTC. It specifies CASSIFASGRDNEQFF.

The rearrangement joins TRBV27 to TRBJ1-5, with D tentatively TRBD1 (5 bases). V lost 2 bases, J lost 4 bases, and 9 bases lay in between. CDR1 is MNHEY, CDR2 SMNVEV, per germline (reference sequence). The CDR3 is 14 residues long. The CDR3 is CASSLRQGNQPQHF. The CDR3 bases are TGTGCCAGCAGTTTAAGGCAGGGAAATCAGCCCCAGCATTTT.

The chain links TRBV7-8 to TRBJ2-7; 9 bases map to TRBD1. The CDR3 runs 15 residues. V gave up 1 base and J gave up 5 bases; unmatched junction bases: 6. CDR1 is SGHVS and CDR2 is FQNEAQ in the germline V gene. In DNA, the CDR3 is TGTGCCAGCAGCTTAGGTCGGGACAGGGCCCACGAGCAGTACTTC. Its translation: CASSLGRDRAHEQYF. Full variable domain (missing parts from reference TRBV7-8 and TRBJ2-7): GAGVSQSPRYKVAKRGQDVALRCDPISGHVSLFWYQQALGQGPEFLTYFQNEAQLDKSGLPSDRFFAERPEGSVSTLKIQRTQQEDSAVYLCASSLGRDRAHEQYFGPGTRLTVT.

Here the CDR3 reads CASSQVDRVDGYTF. The CDR3 DNA reads as TGTGCCAGCAGCCAAGTGGACAGGGTAGATGGCTACACCTTC. J is TRBJ1-2 and V is TRBV4-2, with TRBD1 identical over 8 bases. The CDR3 is 14 amino acids. J gave up 6 bases and V 1 base, and 4 bases lay outside the gene matches. CDR1 LGHNA and CDR2 YNFKEQ come from the germline V gene.

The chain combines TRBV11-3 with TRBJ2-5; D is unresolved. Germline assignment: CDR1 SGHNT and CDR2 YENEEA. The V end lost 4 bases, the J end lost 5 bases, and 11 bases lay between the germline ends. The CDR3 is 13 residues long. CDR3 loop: CASSSSPRETQYF. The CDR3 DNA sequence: TGTGCCAGCAGCTCTTCCCCCCGGGAGACCCAGTACTTC. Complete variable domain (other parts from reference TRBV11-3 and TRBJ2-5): EAGVVQSPRYKIIEKKQPVAFWCNPISGHNTLYWYLQNLGQGPELLIRYENEEAVDDSQLPKDRFSAERLKGVDSTLKIQPAELGDSAVYLCASSSSPRETQYFGPGTRLLVL.

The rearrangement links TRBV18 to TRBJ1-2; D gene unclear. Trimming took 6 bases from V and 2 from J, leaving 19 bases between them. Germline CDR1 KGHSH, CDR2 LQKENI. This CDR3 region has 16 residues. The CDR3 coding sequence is TGTGCCAGCTCGCCTGTTGAGGGTACCTCGAACTATGGCTACACCTTC. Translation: CASSPVEGTSNYGYTF.

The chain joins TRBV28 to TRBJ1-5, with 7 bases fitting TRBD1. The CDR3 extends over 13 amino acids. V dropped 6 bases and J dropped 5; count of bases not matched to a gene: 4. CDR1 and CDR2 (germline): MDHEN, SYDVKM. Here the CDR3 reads CASRRQGDQPQHF. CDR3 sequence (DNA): TGTGCCAGCAGGCGTCAGGGGGATCAGCCCCAGCATTTT.

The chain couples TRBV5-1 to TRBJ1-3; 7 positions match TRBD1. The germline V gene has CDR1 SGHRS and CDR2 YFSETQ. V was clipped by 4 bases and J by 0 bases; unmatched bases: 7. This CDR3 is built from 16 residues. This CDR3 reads CASSAGQVFSGNTIYF. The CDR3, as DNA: TGCGCCAGCAGCGCTGGACAGGTTTTCTCTGGAAACACCATATATTTT.

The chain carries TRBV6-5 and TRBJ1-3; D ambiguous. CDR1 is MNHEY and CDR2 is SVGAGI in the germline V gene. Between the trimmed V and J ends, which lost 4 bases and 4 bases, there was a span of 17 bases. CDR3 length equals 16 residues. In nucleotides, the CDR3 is TGTGCCAGCAGTTCAGTACGTGTGGGGAGGGGAAACACCATATATTTT. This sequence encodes CASSSVRVGRGNTIYF.

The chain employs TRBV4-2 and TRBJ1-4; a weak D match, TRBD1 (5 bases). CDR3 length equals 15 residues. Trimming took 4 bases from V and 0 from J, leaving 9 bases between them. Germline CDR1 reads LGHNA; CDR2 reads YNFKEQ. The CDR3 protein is CASSLGTATNEKLFF. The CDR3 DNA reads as TGTGCCAGCAGCCTCGGGACGGCAACTAATGAAAAACTGTTTTTT.

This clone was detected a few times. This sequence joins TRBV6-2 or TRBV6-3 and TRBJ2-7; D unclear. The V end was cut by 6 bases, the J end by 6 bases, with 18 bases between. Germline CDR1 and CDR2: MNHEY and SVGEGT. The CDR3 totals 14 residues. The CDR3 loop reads CASSPTVTLSEQYF. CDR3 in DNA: TGTGCCAGCAGCCCTACTGTTACTCTGTCCGAGCAGTACTTC.

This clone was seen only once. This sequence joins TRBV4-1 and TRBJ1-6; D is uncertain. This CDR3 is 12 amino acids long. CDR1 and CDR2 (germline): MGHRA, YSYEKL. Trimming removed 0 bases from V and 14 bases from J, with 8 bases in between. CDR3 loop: CASSQEGSTLHF. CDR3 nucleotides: TGCGCCAGCAGCCAAGAAGGAAGCACCCTCCACTTT.

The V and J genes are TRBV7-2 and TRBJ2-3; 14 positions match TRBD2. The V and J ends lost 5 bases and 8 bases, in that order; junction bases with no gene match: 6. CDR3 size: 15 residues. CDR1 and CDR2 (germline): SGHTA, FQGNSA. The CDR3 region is CASSPTSGGAPTQYF. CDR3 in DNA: TGTGCCAGCAGCCCGACTAGCGGGGGGGCCCCTACGCAGTATTTT.

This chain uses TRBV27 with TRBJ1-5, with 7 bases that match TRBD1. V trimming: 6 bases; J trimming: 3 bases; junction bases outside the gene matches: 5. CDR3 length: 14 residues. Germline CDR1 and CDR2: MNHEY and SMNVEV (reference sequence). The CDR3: CASRKQGPNQPQHF. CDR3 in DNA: TGTGCCAGCAGGAAACAGGGGCCCAATCAGCCCCAGCATTTT.

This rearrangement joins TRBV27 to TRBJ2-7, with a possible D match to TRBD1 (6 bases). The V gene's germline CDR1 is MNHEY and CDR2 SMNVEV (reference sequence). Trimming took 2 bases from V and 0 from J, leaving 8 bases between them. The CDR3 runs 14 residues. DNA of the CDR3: TGTGCCAGCAGTTTACCAGGGGTCTCCTACGAGCAGTACTTC. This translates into CASSLPGVSYEQYF.

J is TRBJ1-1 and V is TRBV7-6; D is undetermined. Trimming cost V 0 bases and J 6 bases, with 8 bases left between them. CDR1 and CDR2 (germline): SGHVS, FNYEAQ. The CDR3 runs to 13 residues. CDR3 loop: CASSLAVGAEAFF. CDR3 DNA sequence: TGTGCCAGCAGCTTAGCGGTCGGGGCTGAAGCTTTCTTT.